The T cell receptor beta chain under discussion was sequenced for a study of shared clonotypes between healthy human individuals. Comment on this clone: Its antigen is not identified.

General study points: Generally, naive subsets (rather than memory subsets) showed larger estimated richness. It was observed that roughly 5.4% of naive CD4 clonotypes were shared across a few donors.

The table came from immunoSEQ multiplex PCR; TCRdb's copy has only in-frame clones and leaves some out. Among about 380,000 clones, approximately 96% were seen once, and the ten largest hold 0.25% to 0.35%. There were no recent acute infections or vaccinations among the donors, who were healthy HIV-negative adults. CD45RO+ cells and CCR7-negative CD45RA+ TemRA cells were combined as CD8 memory. Sequencing used memory CD8+ T cells sorted from blood. Subset described: CD45RO+ cells pooled with CCR7-negative TemRA cells. The clonotype was recovered from a man between 25 and 39 years old in good health.

The CDR3 reads CASSPQSGRYEQYF. The CDR3 DNA reads TGTGCCAGCAGCCCCCAGAGCGGGAGATACGAGCAGTACTTC. The J gene is TRBJ2-7, the V gene TRBV7-2; 8 bases match TRBD2. The CDR3 consists of 14 residues. Trimming at V came to 5 bases and at J to 4 bases, leaving 7 bases not matched to a gene. The germline gives CDR1 SGHTA, CDR2 FQGNSA.